This TCR beta chain derives from a study of cytomegalovirus exposure and HLA in healthy donors. Whole-study results and caveats: Several of the most significant clusters were apparently associated with common viral pathogens in a later analysis. Later on, analysis showed that most CMV-associated TCR beta chains appeared to be HLA-restricted.

Primers: 60 Vbeta forward and 13 Jbeta reverse. Libraries were prepared by immunoSEQ multiplex PCR; TCRdb keeps only in-frame clonotypes and omits some of them. The sample has roughly 130,000 clones, 70% to 80% seen once. Healthy individuals who donated bone marrow served as the donors. Germline V lookup: CDR1 GTSNPN, CDR2 SVGIG (reference sequence). The V gene lost 1 base and the J gene lost 1 base, with 10 bases spanning the gap. The CDR3 contains 14 residues. As to this clone: Its cognate antigen is unknown.

The TCR was taken from a woman between 45 and 65 years old in good health and CMV-seropositive. Specimen: PBMCs. The genes are TRBV30 and TRBJ1-1; D perhaps matches TRBD1 (6 bases). The chain's CDR3 is CAWSGGQPNTEAFF. The CDR3 DNA reads TGTGCCTGGAGTGGTGGACAGCCGAACACTGAAGCTTTCTTT.